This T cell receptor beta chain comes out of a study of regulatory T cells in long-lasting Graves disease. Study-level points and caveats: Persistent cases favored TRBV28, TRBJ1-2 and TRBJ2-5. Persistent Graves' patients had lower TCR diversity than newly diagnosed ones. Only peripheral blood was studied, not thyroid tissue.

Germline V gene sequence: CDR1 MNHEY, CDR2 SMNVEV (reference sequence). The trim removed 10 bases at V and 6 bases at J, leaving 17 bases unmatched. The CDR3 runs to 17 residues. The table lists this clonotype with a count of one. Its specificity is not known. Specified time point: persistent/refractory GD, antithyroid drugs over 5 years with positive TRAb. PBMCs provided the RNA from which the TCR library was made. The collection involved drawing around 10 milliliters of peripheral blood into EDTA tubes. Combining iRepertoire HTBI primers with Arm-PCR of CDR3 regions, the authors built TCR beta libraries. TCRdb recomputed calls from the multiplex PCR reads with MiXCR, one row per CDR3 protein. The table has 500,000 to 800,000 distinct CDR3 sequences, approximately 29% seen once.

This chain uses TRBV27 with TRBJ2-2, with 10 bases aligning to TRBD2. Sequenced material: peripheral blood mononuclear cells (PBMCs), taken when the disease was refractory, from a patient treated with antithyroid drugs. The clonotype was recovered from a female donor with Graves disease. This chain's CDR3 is CATRRPAGGPGAGELFF. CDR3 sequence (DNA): TGTGCCACCCGACGACCAGCGGGAGGGCCGGGCGCCGGGGAGCTGTTTTTT.